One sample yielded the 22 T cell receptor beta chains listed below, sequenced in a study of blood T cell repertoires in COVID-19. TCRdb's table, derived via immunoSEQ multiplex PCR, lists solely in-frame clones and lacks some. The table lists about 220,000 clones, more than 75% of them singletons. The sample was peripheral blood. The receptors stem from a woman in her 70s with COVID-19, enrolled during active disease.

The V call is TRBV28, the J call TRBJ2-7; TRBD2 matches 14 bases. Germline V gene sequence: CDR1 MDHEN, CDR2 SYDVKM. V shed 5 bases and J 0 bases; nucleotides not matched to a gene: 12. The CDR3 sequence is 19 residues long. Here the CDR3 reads CASSKLGLAGGISSYEQYF. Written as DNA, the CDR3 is TGTGCCAGCAGTAAATTAGGACTAGCGGGAGGCATAAGCTCCTACGAGCAGTACTTC.

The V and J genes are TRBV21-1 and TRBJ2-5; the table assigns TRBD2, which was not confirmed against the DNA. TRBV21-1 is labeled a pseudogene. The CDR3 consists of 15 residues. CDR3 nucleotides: TGTGCCAGCAGCAATTGGACTAGCCGGCAAGAGACCCAGTACTTC. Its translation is CASSNWTSRQETQYF.

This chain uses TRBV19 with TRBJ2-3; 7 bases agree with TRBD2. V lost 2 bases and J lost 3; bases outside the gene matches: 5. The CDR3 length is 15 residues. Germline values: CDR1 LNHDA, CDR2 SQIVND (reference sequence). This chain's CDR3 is CASSINGAGTDTQYF. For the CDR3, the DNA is TGTGCCAGTAGTATAAACGGAGCGGGGACAGATACGCAGTATTTT.

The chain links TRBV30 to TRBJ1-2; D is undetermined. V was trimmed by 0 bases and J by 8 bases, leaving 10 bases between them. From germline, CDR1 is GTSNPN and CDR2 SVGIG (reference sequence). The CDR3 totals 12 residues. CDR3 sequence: CAWSVRGLGYTF. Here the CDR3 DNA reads TGTGCCTGGAGTGTACGCGGTCTAGGCTACACCTTC.

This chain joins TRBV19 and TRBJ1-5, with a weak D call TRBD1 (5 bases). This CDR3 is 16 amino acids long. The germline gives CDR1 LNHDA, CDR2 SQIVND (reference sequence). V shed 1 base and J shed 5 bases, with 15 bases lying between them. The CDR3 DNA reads TGTGCCAGTAGTATAGGCGGACACACCACTGATCAGCCCCAGCATTTT. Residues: CASSIGGHTTDQPQHF.

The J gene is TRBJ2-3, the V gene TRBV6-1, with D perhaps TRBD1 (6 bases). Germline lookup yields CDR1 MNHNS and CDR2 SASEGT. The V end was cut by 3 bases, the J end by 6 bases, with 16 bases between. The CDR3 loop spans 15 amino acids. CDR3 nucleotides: TGTGCCAGCAGTGAGGGTATACAGGGATCCGATACGCAGTATTTT. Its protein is CASSEGIQGSDTQYF.

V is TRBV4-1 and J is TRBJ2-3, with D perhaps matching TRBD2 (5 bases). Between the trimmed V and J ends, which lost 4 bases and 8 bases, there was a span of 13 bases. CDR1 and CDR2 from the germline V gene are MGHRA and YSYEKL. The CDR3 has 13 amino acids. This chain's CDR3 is CASSPVIGVTQYF. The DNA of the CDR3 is TGCGCCAGCAGCCCCGTCATCGGGGTTACGCAGTATTTT.

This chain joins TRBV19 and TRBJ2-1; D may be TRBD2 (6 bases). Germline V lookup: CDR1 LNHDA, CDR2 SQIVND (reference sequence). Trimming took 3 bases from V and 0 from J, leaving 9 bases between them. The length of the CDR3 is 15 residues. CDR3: CASSMGGYSYNEQFF. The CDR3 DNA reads TGTGCCAGTAGTATGGGGGGATACTCCTACAATGAGCAGTTCTTC.

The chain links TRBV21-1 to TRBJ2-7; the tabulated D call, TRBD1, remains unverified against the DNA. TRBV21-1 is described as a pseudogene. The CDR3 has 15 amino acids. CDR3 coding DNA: TGTGCCAGCAGCAAAATCGGGACAGCGCCTTACGAGCAGTACTTC. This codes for CASSKIGTAPYEQYF.

CDR3 nucleotides: TGTGCCACCAGTGATGCTACCGGGACTAGCGGGAGAGGGCCCTACGAGCAGTACTTC. Amino acid sequence: CATSDATGTSGRGPYEQYF. This chain joins TRBV24-1 and TRBJ2-7; 14 bases match TRBD2. Unmatched junction bases numbered 11, after V lost 3 bases and J lost 2 bases. The CDR3 loop spans 19 amino acids. Germline values: CDR1 KGHDR, CDR2 SFDVKD.

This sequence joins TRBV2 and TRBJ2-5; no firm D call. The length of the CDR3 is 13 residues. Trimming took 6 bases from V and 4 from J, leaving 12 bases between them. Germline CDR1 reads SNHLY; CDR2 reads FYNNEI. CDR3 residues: CASSGVDGETQYF. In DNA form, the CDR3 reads TGTGCCAGCAGCGGAGTTGATGGAGAGACCCAGTACTTC.

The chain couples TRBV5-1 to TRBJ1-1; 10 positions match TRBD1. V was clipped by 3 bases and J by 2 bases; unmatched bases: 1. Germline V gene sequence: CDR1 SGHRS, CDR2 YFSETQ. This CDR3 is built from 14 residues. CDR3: CASSWTGGNTEAFF. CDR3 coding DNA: TGCGCCAGCAGCTGGACAGGGGGAAACACTGAAGCTTTCTTT.

The CDR3 is CASSAGDYGYTF. DNA for the CDR3: TGTGCCAGCAGTGCGGGGGACTATGGCTACACCTTC. The chain joins TRBV28 to TRBJ1-2, with a weak D call TRBD1 (5 bases). Between the trimmed V and J ends, which lost 5 bases and 3 bases, there was a span of 7 bases. The length of the CDR3 is 12 residues. CDR1 and CDR2 (germline): MDHEN, SYDVKM.

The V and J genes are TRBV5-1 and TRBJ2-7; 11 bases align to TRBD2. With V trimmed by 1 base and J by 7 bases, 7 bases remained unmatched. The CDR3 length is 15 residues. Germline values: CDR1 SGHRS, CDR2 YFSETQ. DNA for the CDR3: TGCGCCAGCAGCTTGTCGCTAGCGGGAGGAAGTGAGCAGTACTTC. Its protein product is CASSLSLAGGSEQYF.

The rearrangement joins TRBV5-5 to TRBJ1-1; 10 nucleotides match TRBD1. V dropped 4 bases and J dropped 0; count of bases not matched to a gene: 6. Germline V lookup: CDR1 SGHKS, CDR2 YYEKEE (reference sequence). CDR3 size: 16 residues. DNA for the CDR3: TGTGCCAGCAGCATAGGACAGGGGGGATTGAACACTGAAGCTTTCTTT. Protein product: CASSIGQGGLNTEAFF.

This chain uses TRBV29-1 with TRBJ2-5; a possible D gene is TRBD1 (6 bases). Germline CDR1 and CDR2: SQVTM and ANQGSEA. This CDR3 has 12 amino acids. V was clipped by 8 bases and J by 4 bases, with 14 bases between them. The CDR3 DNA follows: TGCAGCACATACACAGGGACAGAGACCCAGTACTTC. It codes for CSTYTGTETQYF.

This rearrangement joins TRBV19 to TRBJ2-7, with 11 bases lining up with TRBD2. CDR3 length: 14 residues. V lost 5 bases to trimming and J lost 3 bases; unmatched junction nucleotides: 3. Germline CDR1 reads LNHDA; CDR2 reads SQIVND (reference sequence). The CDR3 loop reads CASSPGLADYEQYF. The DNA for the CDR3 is TGTGCCAGTAGTCCGGGACTAGCGGACTACGAGCAGTACTTC. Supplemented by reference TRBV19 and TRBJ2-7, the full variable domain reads DGGITQSPKYLFRKEGQNVTLSCEQNLNHDAMYWYRQDPGQGLRLIYYSQIVNDFQKGDIAEGYSVSREKKESFPLTVTSAQKNPTAFYLCASSPGLADYEQYFGPGTRLTVT.

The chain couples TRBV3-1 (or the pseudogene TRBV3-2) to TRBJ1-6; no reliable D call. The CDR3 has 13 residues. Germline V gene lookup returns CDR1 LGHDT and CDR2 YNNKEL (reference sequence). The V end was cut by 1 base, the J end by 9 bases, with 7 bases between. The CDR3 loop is CASSQGEASPLHF. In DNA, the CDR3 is TGTGCCAGCAGCCAAGGGGAGGCTTCACCCCTCCACTTT.

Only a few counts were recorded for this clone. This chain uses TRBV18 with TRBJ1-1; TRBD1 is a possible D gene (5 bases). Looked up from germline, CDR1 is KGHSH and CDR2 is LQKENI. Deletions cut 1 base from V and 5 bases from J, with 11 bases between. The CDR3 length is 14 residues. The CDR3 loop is CASSPQGRGTEAFF. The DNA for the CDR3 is TGTGCCAGCTCACCACAGGGGCGGGGGACTGAAGCTTTCTTT.

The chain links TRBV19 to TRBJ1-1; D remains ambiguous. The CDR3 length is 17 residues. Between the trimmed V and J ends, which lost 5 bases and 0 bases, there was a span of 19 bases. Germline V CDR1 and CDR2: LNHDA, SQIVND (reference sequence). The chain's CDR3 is CASSVIGQKRMNTEAFF. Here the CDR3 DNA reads TGTGCCAGTAGTGTAATCGGTCAGAAGCGTATGAACACTGAAGCTTTCTTT.

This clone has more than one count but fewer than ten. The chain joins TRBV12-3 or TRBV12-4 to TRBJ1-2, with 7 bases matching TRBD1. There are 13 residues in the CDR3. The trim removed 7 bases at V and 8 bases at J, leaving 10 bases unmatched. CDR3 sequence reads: CASTQQGRYGYTF. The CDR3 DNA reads TGTGCCAGCACCCAACAGGGGCGGTACGGCTACACCTTC.

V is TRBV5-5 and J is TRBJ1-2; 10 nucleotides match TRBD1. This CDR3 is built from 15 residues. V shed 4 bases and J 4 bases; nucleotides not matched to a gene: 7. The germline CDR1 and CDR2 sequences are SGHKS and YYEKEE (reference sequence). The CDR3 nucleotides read TGTGCCAGCAGCGTCTATGGGACAGGGGTCTATGGCTACACCTTC. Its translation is CASSVYGTGVYGYTF.